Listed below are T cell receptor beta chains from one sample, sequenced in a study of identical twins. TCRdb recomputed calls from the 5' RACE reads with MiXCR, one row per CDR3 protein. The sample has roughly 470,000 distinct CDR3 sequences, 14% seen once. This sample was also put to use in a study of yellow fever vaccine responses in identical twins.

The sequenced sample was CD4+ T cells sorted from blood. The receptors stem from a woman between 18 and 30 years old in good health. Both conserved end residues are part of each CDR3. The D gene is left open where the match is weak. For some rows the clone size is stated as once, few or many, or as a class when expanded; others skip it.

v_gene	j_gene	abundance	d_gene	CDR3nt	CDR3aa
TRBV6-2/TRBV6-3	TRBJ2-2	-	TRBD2	TGTGCCAGCAGGCCCGGGACTAGTACCGGGGAGCTGTTTTTT	CASRPGTSTGELFF
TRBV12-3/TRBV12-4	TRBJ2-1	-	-	TGTGCCAGCAGGGACACGGACCGGGGCTCCTACAATGAGCAGTTCTTC	CASRDTDRGSYNEQFF
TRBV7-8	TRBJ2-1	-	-	TGTGCCAGCAGCCCCTCCTTGGTGTTCGCCTCCAATGAGCAGTTCTTC	CASSPSLVFASNEQFF
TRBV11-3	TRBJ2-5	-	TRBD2	TGTGCCAGCAGCTTGCGGGAGTTAGAGACCCAGTACTTC	CASSLRELETQYF
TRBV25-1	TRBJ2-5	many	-	TGTGCCAGCAGTGGGGACGGGGTAGAGACCCAGTACTTC	CASSGDGVETQYF
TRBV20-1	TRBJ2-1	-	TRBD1	TGCAGTGCTAGAGACCCAAGGACAGGGGCACACAATGAGCAGTTCTTC	CSARDPRTGAHNEQFF
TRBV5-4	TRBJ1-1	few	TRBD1	TGTGCCAGCAGCTTTCCCAGGGGGCACCAAATGAACACTGAAGCTTTCTTT	CASSFPRGHQMNTEAFF
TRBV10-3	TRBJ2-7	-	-	TGTGCCATCAGGACAGATTACGAGCAGTACTTC	CAIRTDYEQYF
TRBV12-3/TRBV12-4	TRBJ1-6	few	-	TGTGCCAGCAGTTTGAGGGATACGTCACCCCTCCACTTT	CASSLRDTSPLHF
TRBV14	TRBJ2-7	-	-	TGTGCCAGCAGCCAAAAGGCAAACTCCTACGAGCAGTACTTC	CASSQKANSYEQYF
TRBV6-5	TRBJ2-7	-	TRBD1	TGTGCCAGCAGTTACGCCGGGACAGACAACTCCTACGAGCAGTACTTC	CASSYAGTDNSYEQYF
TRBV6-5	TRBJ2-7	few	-	TGTGCCAGCAGTTATCAGGGAATTTGGAGCGGGTACGAGCAGTACTTC	CASSYQGIWSGYEQYF
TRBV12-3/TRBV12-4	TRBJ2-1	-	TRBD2	TGTGCCTTCTGGCCCACTAGCGGTAGTAAGGGGTCGGCAAATGAGCAGTTCTTC	CAFWPTSGSKGSANEQFF
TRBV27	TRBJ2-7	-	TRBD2	TGTGCCAGCAGACCCGTAGCGGGAGGAACCTACGAGCAGTACTTC	CASRPVAGGTYEQYF
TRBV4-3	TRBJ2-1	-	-	TGCGCCAGCAGCCCCCGGATCGGCGGAGACTACAATGAGCAGTTCTTC	CASSPRIGGDYNEQFF
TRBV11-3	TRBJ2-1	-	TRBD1	TGTGCCAGCAGCTTAGACGGGACAGTCAATGAGCAGTTCTTC	CASSLDGTVNEQFF
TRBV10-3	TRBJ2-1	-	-	TGTGCCATCAGTGAGTCGGAGACTCCAGGACGGTCAACAAAGCAGTTCTTC	CAISESETPGRSTKQFF
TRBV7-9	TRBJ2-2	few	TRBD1	TGTGCCAGCAGCACGACAGGGGGGCCCACCGGGGAGCTGTTTTTT	CASSTTGGPTGELFF
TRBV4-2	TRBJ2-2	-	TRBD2	TGTGCCAGCAAAAAGGGACTAGCGGGAGTGACTAACACCGGGGAGCTGTTTTTT	CASKKGLAGVTNTGELFF
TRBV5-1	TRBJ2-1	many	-	TGCGCCAGCAGCTTACAAGGCAATGAGCAGTTCTTC	CASSLQGNEQFF
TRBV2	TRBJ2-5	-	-	TGTGCCACCAGCTACGGGGGCGCGTCGGAGACCCAGTACTTC	CATSYGGASETQYF
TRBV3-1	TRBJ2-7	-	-	TGTGCCAGCAGCCCCCGAAATACAGGGAAGGTCAACGAGCAGTACTTC	CASSPRNTGKVNEQYF
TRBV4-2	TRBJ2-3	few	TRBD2	TGTGCCAGCAGCCAAGTGGGCGGGGGTTCTAGCACAGATACGCAGTATTTT	CASSQVGGGSSTDTQYF
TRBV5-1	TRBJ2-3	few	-	TGCGCCAGCAGCAACGCCGGGCGCTCCACAGATACGCAGTATTTT	CASSNAGRSTDTQYF
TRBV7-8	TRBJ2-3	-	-	TGTGCCAGCAGCCGACCCAGCGGATATTCCACAGATACGCAGTATTTT	CASSRPSGYSTDTQYF
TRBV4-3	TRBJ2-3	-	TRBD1	TGCGCCAGCAGCCAAGTGACAGGGGAAAAAGGCACAGATACGCAGTATTTT	CASSQVTGEKGTDTQYF
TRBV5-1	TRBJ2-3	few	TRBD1	TGCGCCAGCAGCCTCATGATGACAGGGGGATCAGATACGCAGTATTTT	CASSLMMTGGSDTQYF
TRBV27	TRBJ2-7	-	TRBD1	TGTGCCAGCAGTTCATGGACAGGGACGGGAAAAAACGAGCAGTACTTC	CASSSWTGTGKNEQYF
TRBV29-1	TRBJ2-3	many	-	TGCAGCGTCAACATAGCGGCCAGCACAGATACGCAGTATTTT	CSVNIAASTDTQYF
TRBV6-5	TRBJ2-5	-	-	TGTGCCAGCAGTATACACCTCCAAGAGACCCAGTACTTC	CASSIHLQETQYF
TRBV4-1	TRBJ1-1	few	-	TGCGCCAGCAGCCAAGAGGGGGGCACTGAAGCTTTCTTT	CASSQEGGTEAFF
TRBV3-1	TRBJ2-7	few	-	TGTGCCAGCAGGTCCCCGTCGGAGTACGAGCAGTACTTC	CASRSPSEYEQYF
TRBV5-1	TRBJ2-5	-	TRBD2	TGCGCCAGCAGCTTCCCGGGACTAGGGAAAGAGACCCAGTACTTC	CASSFPGLGKETQYF
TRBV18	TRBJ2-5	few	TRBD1	TGTGCCAGCTCACCAGGGACAGGGACAGAGACCCAGTACTTC	CASSPGTGTETQYF
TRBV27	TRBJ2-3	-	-	TGTGCCAGCAGTTTGCGCCCCAGGGGTGAGGTAGATACGCAGTATTTT	CASSLRPRGEVDTQYF
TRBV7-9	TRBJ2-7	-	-	TGTGCCAGCAGCTTACAGGGTACCCACGAGCAGTACTTC	CASSLQGTHEQYF
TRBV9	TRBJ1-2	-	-	TGTGCCAGCACGGGCCCAATCCCCTTTGGCTACACCTTC	CASTGPIPFGYTF
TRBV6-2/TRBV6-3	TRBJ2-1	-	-	TGTGCCAGCAGTTTGGGTAGGACCTCCTACAATGAGCAGTTCTTC	CASSLGRTSYNEQFF
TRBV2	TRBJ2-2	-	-	TGTGCCAGCATGCCGGGGACGAAGGCCGGGGAGCTGTTTTTT	CASMPGTKAGELFF
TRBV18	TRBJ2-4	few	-	TGTGCCAGCTCACCACTCACCGGGACGGGCAAAAACATTCAGTACTTC	CASSPLTGTGKNIQYF
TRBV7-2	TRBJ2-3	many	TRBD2	TGTGCCAGCAGCTTAAGTCCGACTAGCGGGAGGACAGATACGCAGTATTTT	CASSLSPTSGRTDTQYF
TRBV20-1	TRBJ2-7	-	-	TGCAGTGCTCCCAGGGGGGGCGCTCAACTCTACGAGCAGTACTTC	CSAPRGGAQLYEQYF
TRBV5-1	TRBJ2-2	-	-	TGCGCCAGCAGCTTGGCCTTGCGAGGGTCCGGGGAGCTGTTTTTT	CASSLALRGSGELFF
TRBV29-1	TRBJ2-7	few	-	TGCAGCGTTGTCCGGGACCCAATCTCCTACGAGCAGTACTTC	CSVVRDPISYEQYF
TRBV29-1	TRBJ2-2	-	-	TGCAGCGGTCTTGGTCCGACCGGGGAGCTGTTTTTT	CSGLGPTGELFF
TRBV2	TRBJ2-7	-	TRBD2	TGTGCCAGCAGGGAAATAGCGGGAGGTTCCTACGAGCAGTACTTC	CASREIAGGSYEQYF
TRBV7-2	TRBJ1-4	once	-	TGTGCCAGCAGCTTAGGTTTCGGTAATGAAAAACTGTTTTTT	CASSLGFGNEKLFF
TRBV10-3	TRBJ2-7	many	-	TGTGCCATCAGTGTAAAGTCCGAGCAGTACTTC	CAISVKSEQYF
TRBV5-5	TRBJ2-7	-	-	TGTGCCAGCAGCTTTGCCACCTTGGTGGAGCAGTACTTC	CASSFATLVEQYF
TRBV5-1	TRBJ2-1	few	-	TGCGCCAGCAGCTTGGAAGGGTGGCCCTACAATGAGCAGTTCTTC	CASSLEGWPYNEQFF
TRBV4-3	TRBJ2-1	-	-	TGCGCCAGCAGCCAAGATGGAGGTAGCGGCTACAATGAGCAGTTCTTC	CASSQDGGSGYNEQFF